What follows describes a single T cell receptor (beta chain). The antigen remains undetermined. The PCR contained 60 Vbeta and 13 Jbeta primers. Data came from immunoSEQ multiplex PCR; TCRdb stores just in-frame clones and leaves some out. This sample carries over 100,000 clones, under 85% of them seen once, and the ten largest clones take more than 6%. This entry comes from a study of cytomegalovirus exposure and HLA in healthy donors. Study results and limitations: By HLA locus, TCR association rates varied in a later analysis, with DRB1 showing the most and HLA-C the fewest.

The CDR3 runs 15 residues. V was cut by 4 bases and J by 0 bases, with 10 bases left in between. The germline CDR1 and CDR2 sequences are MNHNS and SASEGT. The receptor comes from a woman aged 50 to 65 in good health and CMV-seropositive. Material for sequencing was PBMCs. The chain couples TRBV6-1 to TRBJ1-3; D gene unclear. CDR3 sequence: CASSVTRDSGNTIYF. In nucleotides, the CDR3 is TGTGCCAGCAGTGTAACGCGAGACTCTGGAAACACCATATATTTT.